A selection of T cell receptor beta chains follows, all from one sample in a study of T-cell reconstitution after alpha-beta-depleted transplantation in children. TCRdb reanalysed the PCR reads using MiXCR and keeps one entry per CDR3 protein. The sample includes around 670,000 distinct CDR3 sequences, 10% to 15% of them seen just once. Sequencing used PBMCs, obtained before TCRalphabeta/CD19-depleted stem cell transplant. These receptors all come from a girl aged 2-15 years with congenital amegakaryocytic thrombocytopenia, due to receive a stem cell transplant. Each CDR3 is given with its conserved first and last residue. A D gene is named only where the DNA matches it firmly. Clone size, where shown, is once, few, many, or a class for clones that have expanded.

V gene: TRBV25-1
J gene: TRBJ2-1
clone size: many
D gene: TRBD2
CDR3 DNA: TGTGCCAGCAGTGAAATTACTAGCGGGAACCACAATGAGCAGTTCTTC
CDR3 protein: CASSEITSGNHNEQFF

V gene: TRBV7-8
J gene: TRBJ2-3
clone size: few
D gene: NA
CDR3 DNA: TGTGCCAGCATCCGAGTCCGAGGGGCCAGCAATCCCCGCACAGATACGCAGTATTTT
CDR3 protein: CASIRVRGASNPRTDTQYF

V gene: TRBV5-1
J gene: TRBJ1-5
clone size: many
D gene: NA
CDR3 DNA: TGTGCCAGCAGCGTCGGGGGAAATCAGCCCCAGCATTTT
CDR3 protein: CASSVGGNQPQHF

V gene: TRBV5-1
J gene: TRBJ1-1
clone size: NA
D gene: TRBD1
CDR3 DNA: TGCGCCAGCAGGCGGGACAGGGGAGGGGAAGCTTTCTTT
CDR3 protein: CASRRDRGGEAFF

V gene: TRBV20-1
J gene: TRBJ1-1
clone size: NA
D gene: NA
CDR3 DNA: TGCAGTGCTCTAAGCGGGGGGGCTGAAGCTTTCTTT
CDR3 protein: CSALSGGAEAFF

V gene: TRBV20-1
J gene: TRBJ2-7
clone size: many
D gene: NA
CDR3 DNA: TGCAGTGCTAGAGGCGGGTTCCGCTACGAGCAGTACTTC
CDR3 protein: CSARGGFRYEQYF

V gene: TRBV20-1
J gene: TRBJ2-1
clone size: many
D gene: NA
CDR3 DNA: TGCAGTGCTAGAGACTCTAGTCCGGGACTTCGTTACAATGAGCAGTTCTTC
CDR3 protein: CSARDSSPGLRYNEQFF

V gene: TRBV20-1
J gene: TRBJ1-4
clone size: few
D gene: NA
CDR3 DNA: TGCAGTGCCCGCGTAACAGGGATGACTAATGAAAAACTGTTTTTT
CDR3 protein: CSARVTGMTNEKLFF

V gene: TRBV12-3/TRBV12-4
J gene: TRBJ2-1
clone size: many
D gene: TRBD1
CDR3 DNA: TGTGCCAGCAGTCTGGACAGGGTGGATAAGTTCTTC
CDR3 protein: CASSLDRVDKFF

V gene: TRBV7-9
J gene: TRBJ2-1
clone size: many
D gene: TRBD1
CDR3 DNA: TGTGCCAGCAGCCCGCCCGGGACAGGGACCCCCAATGAGCAGTTCTTC
CDR3 protein: CASSPPGTGTPNEQFF

V gene: TRBV28
J gene: TRBJ2-7
clone size: many
D gene: NA
CDR3 DNA: TGTGCCTCAGGGAAGGCCTCCTACGAGCAGTACTTC
CDR3 protein: CASGKASYEQYF

V gene: TRBV7-6
J gene: TRBJ2-2
clone size: NA
D gene: TRBD2
CDR3 DNA: TGTGCCAGCAGCTTAAGGGGCCCTAGCGGATTGAACACCGGGGAGCTGTTTTTT
CDR3 protein: CASSLRGPSGLNTGELFF